The 3 T cell receptor beta chains in this list originate from one sample, sequenced in a study of T cell changes during pregnancy in multiple sclerosis. Measured with immunoSEQ multiplex PCR; TCRdb has only the in-frame clones, and not every one. The table includes approximately 50,000 clones, approximately 90% detected once. This specimen was CD8+ T cells from peripheral blood mononuclear cells, taken after pregnancy. The receptors here all came from a female donor with multiple sclerosis, enrolled in a pregnancy study.

This clone was detected only once. CDR3 nucleotide sequence: TGTGCCAGTAGTGAGGGAGTCCCCGGGACAGAAGCTAACTATGGCTACACCTTC. This encodes CASSEGVPGTEANYGYTF. This rearrangement joins TRBV19 to TRBJ1-2; 7 positions agree with TRBD1. The CDR3 spans 18 residues. CDR1 LNHDA and CDR2 SQIVND come from the germline V gene (reference sequence). Germline trimming cut 5 bases from V and 0 bases from J; bases unmatched to any gene: 15. Looking up the rest from reference TRBV19 and TRBJ1-2 gives the full variable domain: DGGITQSPKYLFRKEGQNVTLSCEQNLNHDAMYWYRQDPGQGLRLIYYSQIVNDFQKGDIAEGYSVSREKKESFPLTVTSAQKNPTAFYLCASSEGVPGTEANYGYTFGSGTRLTVV.

This chain connects TRBV15 to TRBJ1-1; 9 bases map to TRBD1. The length of the CDR3 is 14 residues. The germline V gene encodes CDR1 LNHNV and CDR2 YYDKDF (reference sequence). V shed 5 bases, J shed 1 base, and the junction held 2 bases outside the gene matches. CDR3 loop: CATSLTGGNTEAFF. Here the CDR3 DNA reads TGTGCCACCAGCCTGACAGGGGGGAACACTGAAGCTTTCTTT. Together with reference TRBV15 and TRBJ1-1, the CDR3 gives the full variable domain: DAMVIQNPRYQVTQFGKPVTLSCSQTLNHNVMYWYQQKSSQAPKLLFHYYDKDFNNEADTPDNFQSRRPNTSFCFLDIRSPGLGDTAMYLCATSLTGGNTEAFFGQGTRLTVV.

This chain connects TRBV14 to TRBJ1-6; 9 bases match TRBD1. J lost 12 bases, V lost 0 bases, and 9 bases had no gene match. The CDR3 has 16 residues. Germline values: CDR1 SGHDN, CDR2 FVKESK. CDR3 sequence reads: CASSQDGGTGIQPLHF. CDR3 nucleotides: TGTGCCAGCAGCCAAGATGGCGGGACAGGGATACAACCCCTCCACTTT.